This TCR beta chain was obtained from a study of T cell changes during pregnancy in multiple sclerosis. In germline, CDR1 is SSHAT, CDR2 FNYEAQ (reference sequence). This CDR3 spans 15 amino acids. Comment on this clone: One junction end disagrees with the germline gene, perhaps due to a read error.

Sequencing used immunoSEQ multiplex PCR; TCRdb keeps in-frame clones, though not all of them. The sample lists about 70,000 clones, approximately 94% occurring once. Specimen: peripheral blood, collected in the third trimester of pregnancy. This sequence originates from a female donor with multiple sclerosis, enrolled in a pregnancy study. The rearrangement joins TRBV7-7 to TRBJ2-1, with 12 nucleotides matching TRBD2. CDR3 protein: CASSLGTSGYNEQFF. The CDR3 coding sequence is TGTGCTAGCAGCTTAGGGACTAGCGGGTACAATGAGCAGTTCTTC.